The text below deals with one T cell receptor beta chain. Data came from immunoSEQ multiplex PCR; TCRdb stores just in-frame clones and leaves some out. The repertoire has about 180,000 clones, about 88% of them found once; the top ten carry under 2.5%. This sample is part of a study of blood T cell repertoires in COVID-19. Trimming removed 0 bases from V and 0 bases from J, with 19 bases in between. Germline V gene lookup returns CDR1 SGHNT and CDR2 YYREEE (reference sequence). The CDR3 loop spans 19 amino acids. Sequenced sample: PBMCs or T cells enriched from blood (not recorded which). This chain links TRBV5-4 with TRBJ2-1, with D maybe TRBD2 (6 bases). The receptor's source is a woman aged 40 to 55 with acute COVID-19. CDR3 sequence (DNA): TGTGCCAGCAGCTTGGTGATGATTTGGGGGAGGAGCTCCTACAATGAGCAGTTCTTC. It is translated as CASSLVMIWGRSSYNEQFF.